A single T cell receptor (beta chain) is shown here with its context. Its target is not known. The data were obtained in a study of T cell repertoires in cytomegalovirus infection. Study summary: HLA-C-restricted CMV epitopes, recently identified, and well-studied HLA-B-restricted ones were used by the study. Both a matching HLA type and CMV infection were indicated by public TCR beta signatures.

Looked up from germline, CDR1 is SGHAT and CDR2 is FQNNGV. The CDR3 is made up of 15 amino acids. V was shortened by 5 bases and J by 5 bases, with 16 bases between the two germline ends. TCRdb itself ran the reads through MiXCR, one entry per CDR3 protein. The sample has 680,000 or so distinct CDR3 sequences, roughly a third seen once. This clonotype was obtained from a human donor in good health (CMV status not recorded). Some clones in this sample may be carry-over from other donors' samples. Sequencing used cultured PBMCs, obtained from culture after CMV antigen stimulation. The V call is TRBV11-2, the J call TRBJ2-1; D remains ambiguous. The CDR3 is CASSALYGIHNEQFF. The CDR3 DNA is TGTGCCAGCAGCGCCCTATATGGAATTCACAATGAGCAGTTCTTC.